This T cell receptor (beta chain) was recovered during a study of cytomegalovirus exposure and HLA in healthy donors. Sequencing was performed with immunoSEQ multiplex PCR; in TCRdb, only in-frame clones are kept and a portion is missing. The table lists approximately 150,000 clones, more than 80% of them singletons. The CDR3 is 12 amino acids. Germline CDR1 reads SGHAT; CDR2 reads FQNNGV. The trim removed 5 bases at V and 4 bases at J, leaving 0 bases unmatched. This TCR came from a woman younger than 35 in good health and CMV-seropositive. This chain joins TRBV11-2 and TRBJ1-1; 8 bases align to TRBD1. Material: PBMCs. Here the CDR3 reads CASSTGGTEAFF. In DNA form, the CDR3 reads TGTGCCAGCAGCACAGGGGGCACTGAAGCTTTCTTT. The full variable domain, rest sourced from reference TRBV11-2 and TRBJ1-1, is EAGVAQSPRYKIIEKRQSVAFWCNPISGHATLYWYQQILGQGPKLLIQFQNNGVVDDSQLPKDRFSAERLKGVDSTLKIQPAKLEDSAVYLCASSTGGTEAFFGQGTRLTVV.